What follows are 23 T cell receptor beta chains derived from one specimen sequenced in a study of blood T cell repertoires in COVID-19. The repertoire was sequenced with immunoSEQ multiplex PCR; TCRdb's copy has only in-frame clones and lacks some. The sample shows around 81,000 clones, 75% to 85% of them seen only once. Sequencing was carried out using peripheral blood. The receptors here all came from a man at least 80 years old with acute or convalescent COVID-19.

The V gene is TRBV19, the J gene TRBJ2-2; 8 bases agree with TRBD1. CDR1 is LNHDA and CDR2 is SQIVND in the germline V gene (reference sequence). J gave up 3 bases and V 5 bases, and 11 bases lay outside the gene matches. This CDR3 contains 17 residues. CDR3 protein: CASSADPRGQHTGELFF. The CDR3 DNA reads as TGTGCCAGTAGTGCGGATCCCAGGGGGCAGCACACCGGGGAGCTGTTTTTT.

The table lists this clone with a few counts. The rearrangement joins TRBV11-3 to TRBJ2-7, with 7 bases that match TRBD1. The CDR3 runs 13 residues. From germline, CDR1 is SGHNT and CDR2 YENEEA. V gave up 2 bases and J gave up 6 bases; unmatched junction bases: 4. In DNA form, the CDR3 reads TGTGCCAGCAGCTTAAACGGGGACAGCGAGCAGTACTTC. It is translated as CASSLNGDSEQYF.

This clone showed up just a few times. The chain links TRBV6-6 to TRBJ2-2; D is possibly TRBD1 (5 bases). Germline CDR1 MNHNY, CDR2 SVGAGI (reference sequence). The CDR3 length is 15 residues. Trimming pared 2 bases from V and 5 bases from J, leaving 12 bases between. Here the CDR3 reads CASSYDSLGTGELFF. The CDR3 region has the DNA TGTGCCAGCAGTTACGACAGTTTGGGAACCGGGGAGCTGTTTTTT.

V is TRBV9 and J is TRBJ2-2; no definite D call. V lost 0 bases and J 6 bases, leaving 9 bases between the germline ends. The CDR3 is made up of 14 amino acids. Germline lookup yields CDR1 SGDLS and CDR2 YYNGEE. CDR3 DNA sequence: TGTGCCAGCAGCGTAGCTCATGAGGCCGGGGAGCTGTTTTTT. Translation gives CASSVAHEAGELFF.

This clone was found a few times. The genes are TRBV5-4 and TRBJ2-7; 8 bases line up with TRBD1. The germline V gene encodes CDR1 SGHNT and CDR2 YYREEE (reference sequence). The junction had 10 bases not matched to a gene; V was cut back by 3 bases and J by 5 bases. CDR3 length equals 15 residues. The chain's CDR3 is CASSSRTGREDEQYF. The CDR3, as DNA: TGTGCCAGCAGCTCCCGGACAGGGAGAGAGGACGAGCAGTACTTC.

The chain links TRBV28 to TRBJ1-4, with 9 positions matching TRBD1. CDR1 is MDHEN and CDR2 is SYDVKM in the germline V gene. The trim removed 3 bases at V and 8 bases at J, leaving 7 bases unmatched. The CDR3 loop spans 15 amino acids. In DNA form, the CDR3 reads TGTGCCAGCAGTTTCCACAGGGGGCTGGGGGAAAAACTGTTTTTT. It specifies CASSFHRGLGEKLFF. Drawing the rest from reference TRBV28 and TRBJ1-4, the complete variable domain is DVKVTQSSRYLVKRTGEKVFLECVQDMDHENMFWYRQDPGLGLRLIYFSYDVKMKEKGDIPEGYSVSREKKERFSLILESASTNQTSMYLCASSFHRGLGEKLFFGSGTQLSVL.

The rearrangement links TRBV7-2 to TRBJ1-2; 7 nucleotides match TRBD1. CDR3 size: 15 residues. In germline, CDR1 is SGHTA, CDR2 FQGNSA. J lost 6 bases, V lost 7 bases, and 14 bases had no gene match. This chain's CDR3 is CASTPEGAAWDGYTF. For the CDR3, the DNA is TGTGCCAGCACCCCTGAGGGGGCGGCTTGGGATGGCTACACCTTC.

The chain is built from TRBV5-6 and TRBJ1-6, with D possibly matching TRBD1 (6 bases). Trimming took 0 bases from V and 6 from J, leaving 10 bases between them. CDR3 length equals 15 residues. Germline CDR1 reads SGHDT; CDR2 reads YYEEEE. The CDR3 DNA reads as TGTGCCAGCAGCTTGGGTCAGGGGTTTAATTCACCCCTCCACTTT. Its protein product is CASSLGQGFNSPLHF.

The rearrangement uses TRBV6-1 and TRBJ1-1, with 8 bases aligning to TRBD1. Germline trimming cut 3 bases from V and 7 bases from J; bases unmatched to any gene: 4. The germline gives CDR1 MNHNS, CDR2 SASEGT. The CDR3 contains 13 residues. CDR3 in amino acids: CASSETGEFEAFF. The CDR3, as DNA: TGTGCCAGCAGTGAGACAGGGGAATTTGAAGCTTTCTTT.

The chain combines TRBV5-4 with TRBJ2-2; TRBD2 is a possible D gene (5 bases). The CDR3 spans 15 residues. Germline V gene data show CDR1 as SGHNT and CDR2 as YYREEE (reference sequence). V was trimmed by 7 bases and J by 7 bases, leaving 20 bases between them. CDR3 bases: TGTGCCAGCTGCCGCGACTCTAGCCACCTCGGGGAGCTGTTTTTT. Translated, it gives CASCRDSSHLGELFF.

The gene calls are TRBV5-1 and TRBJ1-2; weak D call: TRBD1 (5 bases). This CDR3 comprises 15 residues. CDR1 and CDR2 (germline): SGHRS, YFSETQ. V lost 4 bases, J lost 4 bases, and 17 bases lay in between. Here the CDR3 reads CASSGGEPQGYGYTF. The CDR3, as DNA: TGCGCCAGCAGCGGAGGGGAGCCCCAGGGCTATGGCTACACCTTC.

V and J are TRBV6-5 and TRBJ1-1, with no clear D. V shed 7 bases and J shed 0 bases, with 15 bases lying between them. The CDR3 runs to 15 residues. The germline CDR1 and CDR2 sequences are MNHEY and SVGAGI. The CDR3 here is CASTLSGPMNTEAFF. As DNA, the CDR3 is TGTGCCAGCACACTGTCGGGTCCTATGAACACTGAAGCTTTCTTT.

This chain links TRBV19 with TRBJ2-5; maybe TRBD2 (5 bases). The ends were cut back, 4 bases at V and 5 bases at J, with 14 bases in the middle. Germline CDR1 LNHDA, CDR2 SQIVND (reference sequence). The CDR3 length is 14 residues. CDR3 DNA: TGTGCCAGTAGTAAGGAGAGGGCAACGGAGACCCAGTACTTC. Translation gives CASSKERATETQYF. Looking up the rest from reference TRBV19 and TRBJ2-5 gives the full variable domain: DGGITQSPKYLFRKEGQNVTLSCEQNLNHDAMYWYRQDPGQGLRLIYYSQIVNDFQKGDIAEGYSVSREKKESFPLTVTSAQKNPTAFYLCASSKERATETQYFGPGTRLLVL.

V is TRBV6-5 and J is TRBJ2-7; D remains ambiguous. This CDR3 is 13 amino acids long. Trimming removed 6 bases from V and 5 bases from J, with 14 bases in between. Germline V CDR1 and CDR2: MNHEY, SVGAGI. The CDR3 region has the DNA TGTGCCAGCAGGCTCTCTACCGAGAACGAGCAGTACTTC. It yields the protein CASRLSTENEQYF.

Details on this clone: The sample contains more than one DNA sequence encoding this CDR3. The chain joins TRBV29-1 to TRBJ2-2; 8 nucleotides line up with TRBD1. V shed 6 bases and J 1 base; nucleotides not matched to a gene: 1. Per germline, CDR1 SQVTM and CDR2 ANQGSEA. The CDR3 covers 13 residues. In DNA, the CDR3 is TGCAGCGTGGGGACAGGGAACACCGGGGAGCTGTTTTTT. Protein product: CSVGTGNTGELFF.

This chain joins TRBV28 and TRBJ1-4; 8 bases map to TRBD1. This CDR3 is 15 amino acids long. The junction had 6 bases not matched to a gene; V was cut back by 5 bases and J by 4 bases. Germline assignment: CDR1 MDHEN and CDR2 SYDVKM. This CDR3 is CASSLRDRYNEKLFF. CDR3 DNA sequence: TGTGCCAGCAGTCTCCGGGACAGGTATAATGAAAAACTGTTTTTT. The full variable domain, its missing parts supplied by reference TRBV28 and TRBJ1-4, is DVKVTQSSRYLVKRTGEKVFLECVQDMDHENMFWYRQDPGLGLRLIYFSYDVKMKEKGDIPEGYSVSREKKERFSLILESASTNQTSMYLCASSLRDRYNEKLFFGSGTQLSVL.

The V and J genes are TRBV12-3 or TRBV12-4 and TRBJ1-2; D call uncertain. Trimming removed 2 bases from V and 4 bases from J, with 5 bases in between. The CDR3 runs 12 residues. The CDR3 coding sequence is TGTGCCAGCAGTTTACAGTCCTATGGCTACACCTTC. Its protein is CASSLQSYGYTF.

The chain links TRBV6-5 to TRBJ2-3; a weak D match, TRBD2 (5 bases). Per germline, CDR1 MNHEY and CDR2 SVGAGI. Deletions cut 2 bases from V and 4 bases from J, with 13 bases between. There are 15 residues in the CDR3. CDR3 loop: CASSYLGVSADTQYF. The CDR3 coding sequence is TGTGCCAGCAGTTACCTGGGAGTAAGCGCAGATACGCAGTATTTT.

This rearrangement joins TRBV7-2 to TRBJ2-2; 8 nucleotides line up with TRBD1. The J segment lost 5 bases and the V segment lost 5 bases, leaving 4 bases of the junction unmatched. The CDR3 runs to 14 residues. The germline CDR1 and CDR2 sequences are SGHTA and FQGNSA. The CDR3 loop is CASSLRQGTGELFF. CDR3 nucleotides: TGTGCCAGCAGCCTTAGACAGGGGACCGGGGAGCTGTTTTTT.

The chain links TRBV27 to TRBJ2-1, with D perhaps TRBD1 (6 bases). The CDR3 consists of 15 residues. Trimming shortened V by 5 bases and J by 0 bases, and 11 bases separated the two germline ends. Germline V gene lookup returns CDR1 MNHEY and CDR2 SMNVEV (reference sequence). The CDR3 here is CASSKLGGSYNEQFF. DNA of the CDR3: TGTGCCAGCAGTAAGCTAGGGGGCTCCTACAATGAGCAGTTCTTC.

CDR3 bases: TGTGCCACCAGCAGAGATATGGCGGGAGGGCTTGGTACGCAGTATTTT. Encoded protein: CATSRDMAGGLGTQYF. The V and J genes are TRBV15 and TRBJ2-3; TRBD2 matches at 9 bases. The CDR3 is 16 residues long. V lost 0 bases, J lost 8 bases, and 9 bases stayed unmatched. Germline CDR1 reads LNHNV; CDR2 reads YYDKDF (reference sequence).

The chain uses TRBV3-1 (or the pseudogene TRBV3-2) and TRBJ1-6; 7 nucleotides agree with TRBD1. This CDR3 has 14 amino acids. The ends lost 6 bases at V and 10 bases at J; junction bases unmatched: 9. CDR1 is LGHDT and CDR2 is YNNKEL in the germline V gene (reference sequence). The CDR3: CASSQDRTASPLHF. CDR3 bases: TGTGCCAGCAGTCAGGACAGGACAGCGTCACCCCTCCACTTT.

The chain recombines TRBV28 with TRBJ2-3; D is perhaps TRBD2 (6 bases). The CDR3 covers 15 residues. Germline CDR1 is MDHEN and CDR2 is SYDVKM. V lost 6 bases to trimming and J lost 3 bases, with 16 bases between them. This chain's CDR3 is CASRGGGSGTDTQYF. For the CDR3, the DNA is TGTGCCAGCAGGGGAGGCGGTTCCGGTACAGATACGCAGTATTTT.